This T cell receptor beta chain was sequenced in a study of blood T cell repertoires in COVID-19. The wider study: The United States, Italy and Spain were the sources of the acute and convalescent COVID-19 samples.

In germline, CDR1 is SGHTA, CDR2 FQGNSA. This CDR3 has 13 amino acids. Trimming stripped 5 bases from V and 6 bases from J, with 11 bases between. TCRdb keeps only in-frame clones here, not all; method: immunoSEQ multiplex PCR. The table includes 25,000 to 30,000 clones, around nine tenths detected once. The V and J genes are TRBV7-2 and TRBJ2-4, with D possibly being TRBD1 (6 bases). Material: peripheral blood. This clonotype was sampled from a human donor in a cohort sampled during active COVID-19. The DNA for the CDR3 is TGTGCCAGCAGCCCAGGGGTAGGAAACATTCAGTACTTC. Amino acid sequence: CASSPGVGNIQYF.